This T cell receptor beta chain was recorded in a study of a mutant IDH1 vaccine in newly diagnosed glioma. The wider study: At weeks 1, 3, 5, 7, 11, 15, 19 and 23, patients received a vaccination, eight in all. Vaccinations were initiated 4-6 weeks following radiotherapy alone, or were given together with temozolomide cycles. Treated patients comprised 62.5% males and approximately 38% females, mean age approximately 42 years.

There are 13 residues in the CDR3. V lost 3 bases and J lost 3, with 8 bases in between. CDR1 and CDR2 from the germline V gene are SGHAT and FQNNGV. Described time point: week 11, during vaccination. Topical imiquimod accompanied each vaccine dose, which consisted of 300 ug of mutant IDH1 20-mer peptide. New WHO grade 3 or 4 astrocytomas that were IDH1-mutant and ATRX-lost occurred in the donors. This table comes from immunoSEQ multiplex PCR, and its TCRdb copy is limited to in-frame clones, with some not included. The sample has 20,000 to 30,000 clones, 70% to 80% seen once. This clone came up once. What it binds is not known.

This chain uses TRBV11-2 with TRBJ1-1, with D uncertain. The receptor comes from a man aged 40-55 years with glioma. The starting material was PBMCs, obtained from a glioma patient whose treatment included an IDH1 peptide vaccine. CDR3 sequence reads: CASSFIRDTEAFF. The CDR3 region has the DNA TGTGCCAGCAGCTTTATAAGGGACACTGAAGCTTTCTTT.